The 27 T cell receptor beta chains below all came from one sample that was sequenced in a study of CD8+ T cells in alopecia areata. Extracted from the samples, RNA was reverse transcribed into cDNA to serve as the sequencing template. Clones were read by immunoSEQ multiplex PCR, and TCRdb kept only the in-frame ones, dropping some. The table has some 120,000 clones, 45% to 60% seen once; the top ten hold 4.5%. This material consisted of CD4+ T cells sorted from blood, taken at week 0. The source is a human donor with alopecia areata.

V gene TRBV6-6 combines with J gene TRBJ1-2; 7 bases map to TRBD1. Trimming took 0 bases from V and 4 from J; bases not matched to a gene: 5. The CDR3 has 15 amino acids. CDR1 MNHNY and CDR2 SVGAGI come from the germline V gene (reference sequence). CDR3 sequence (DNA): TGTGCCAGCAGTTACTCAAGGGGGCTCGTCTATGGCTACACCTTC. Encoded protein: CASSYSRGLVYGYTF.

The CDR3 sequence: CASSARQGQETQYF. CDR3 nucleotide sequence: TGTGCCAGCAGCGCTAGACAGGGGCAGGAGACCCAGTACTTC. V is TRBV9 and J is TRBJ2-5; TRBD1 matches 8 bases. The CDR3 has 14 residues. J gave up 5 bases and V 3 bases, and 6 bases lay outside the gene matches. Germline V gives CDR1 SGDLS, CDR2 YYNGEE.

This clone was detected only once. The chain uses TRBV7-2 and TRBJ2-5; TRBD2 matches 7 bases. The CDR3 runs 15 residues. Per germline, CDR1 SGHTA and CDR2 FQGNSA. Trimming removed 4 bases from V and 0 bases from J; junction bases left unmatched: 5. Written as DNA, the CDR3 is TGTGCCAGCAGCTCTAGCGGCCTCTACCAAGAGACCCAGTACTTC. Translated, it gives CASSSSGLYQETQYF.

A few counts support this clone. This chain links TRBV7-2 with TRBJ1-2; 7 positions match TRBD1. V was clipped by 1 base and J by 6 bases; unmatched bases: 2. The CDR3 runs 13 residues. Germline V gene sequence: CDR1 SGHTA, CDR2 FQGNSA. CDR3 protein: CASSLGQGHGYTF. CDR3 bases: TGTGCCAGCAGCTTAGGACAGGGACATGGCTACACCTTC.

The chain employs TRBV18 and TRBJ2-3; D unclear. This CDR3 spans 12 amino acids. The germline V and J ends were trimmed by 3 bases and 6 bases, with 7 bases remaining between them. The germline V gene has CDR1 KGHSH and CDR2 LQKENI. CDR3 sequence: CASSPTLDTQYF. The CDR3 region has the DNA TGTGCCAGCTCACCGACCCTCGATACGCAGTATTTT.

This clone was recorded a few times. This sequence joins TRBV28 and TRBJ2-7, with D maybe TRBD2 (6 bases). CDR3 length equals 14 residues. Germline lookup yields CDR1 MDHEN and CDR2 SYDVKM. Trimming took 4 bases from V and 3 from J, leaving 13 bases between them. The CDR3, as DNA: TGTGCCAGCAGTTCCGGAGGGACCCACTACGAGCAGTACTTC. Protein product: CASSSGGTHYEQYF. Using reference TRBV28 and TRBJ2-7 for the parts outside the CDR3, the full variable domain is DVKVTQSSRYLVKRTGEKVFLECVQDMDHENMFWYRQDPGLGLRLIYFSYDVKMKEKGDIPEGYSVSREKKERFSLILESASTNQTSMYLCASSSGGTHYEQYFGPGTRLTVT.

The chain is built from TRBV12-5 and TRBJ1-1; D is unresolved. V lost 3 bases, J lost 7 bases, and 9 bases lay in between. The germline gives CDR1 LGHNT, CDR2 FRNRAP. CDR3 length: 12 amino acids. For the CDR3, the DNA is TGTGCTAGTGGTTTTGGGGTCAGTGAAGCTTTCTTT. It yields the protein CASGFGVSEAFF.

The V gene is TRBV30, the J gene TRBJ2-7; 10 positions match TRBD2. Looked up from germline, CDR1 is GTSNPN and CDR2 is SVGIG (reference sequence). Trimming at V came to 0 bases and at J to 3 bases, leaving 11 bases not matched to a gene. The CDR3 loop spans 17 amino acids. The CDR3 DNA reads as TGTGCCTGGAGTGTGGGGGCACGACTAGCGGGTATCTACGAGCAGTACTTC. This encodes CAWSVGARLAGIYEQYF.

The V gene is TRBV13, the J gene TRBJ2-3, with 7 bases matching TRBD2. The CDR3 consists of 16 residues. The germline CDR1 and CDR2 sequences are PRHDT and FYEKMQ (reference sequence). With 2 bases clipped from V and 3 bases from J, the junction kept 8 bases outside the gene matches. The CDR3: CASSLLRESWTDTQYF. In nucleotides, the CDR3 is TGTGCCAGCAGCTTACTGCGGGAGTCTTGGACAGATACGCAGTATTTT.

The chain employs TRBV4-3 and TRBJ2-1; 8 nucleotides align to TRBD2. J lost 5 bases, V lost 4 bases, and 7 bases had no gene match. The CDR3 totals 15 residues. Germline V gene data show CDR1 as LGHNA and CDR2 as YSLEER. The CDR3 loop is CASSPGLAVNNEQFF. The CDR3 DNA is TGCGCCAGCAGCCCCGGACTAGCAGTAAACAATGAGCAGTTCTTC.

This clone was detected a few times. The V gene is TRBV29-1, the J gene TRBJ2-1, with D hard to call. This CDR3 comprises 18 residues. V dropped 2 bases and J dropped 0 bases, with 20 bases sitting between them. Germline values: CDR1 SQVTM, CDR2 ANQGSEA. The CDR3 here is CSVESEIFPLSSYNEQFF. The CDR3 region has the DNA TGCAGCGTTGAATCGGAGATTTTCCCCCTAAGCTCCTACAATGAGCAGTTCTTC.

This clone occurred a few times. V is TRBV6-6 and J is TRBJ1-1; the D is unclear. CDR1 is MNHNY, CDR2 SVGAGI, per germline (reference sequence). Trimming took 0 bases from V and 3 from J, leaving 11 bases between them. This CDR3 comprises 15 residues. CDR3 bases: TGTGCCAGCAGTTACTCGAGTATACCGGACACTGAAGCTTTCTTT. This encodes CASSYSSIPDTEAFF.

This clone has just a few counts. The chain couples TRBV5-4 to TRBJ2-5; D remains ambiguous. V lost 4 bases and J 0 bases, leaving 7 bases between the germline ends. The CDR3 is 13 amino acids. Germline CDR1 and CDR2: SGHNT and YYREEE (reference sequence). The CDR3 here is CASSKGYQETQYF. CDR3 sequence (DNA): TGTGCCAGCAGCAAAGGGTACCAAGAGACCCAGTACTTC.

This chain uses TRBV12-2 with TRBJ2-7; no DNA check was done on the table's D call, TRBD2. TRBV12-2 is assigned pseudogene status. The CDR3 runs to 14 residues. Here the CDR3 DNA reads TGTGCAAGTCGCTTAGTAAGTACGGGAGCCGAGCAGTACTTC. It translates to CASRLVSTGAEQYF.

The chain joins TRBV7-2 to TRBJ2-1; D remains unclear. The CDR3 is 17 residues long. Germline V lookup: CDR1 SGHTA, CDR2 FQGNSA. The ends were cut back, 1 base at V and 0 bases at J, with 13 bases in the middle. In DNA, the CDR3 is TGTGCCAGCAGCTTAGTCCCTATCCGAAGCTCCTACAATGAGCAGTTCTTC. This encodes CASSLVPIRSSYNEQFF.

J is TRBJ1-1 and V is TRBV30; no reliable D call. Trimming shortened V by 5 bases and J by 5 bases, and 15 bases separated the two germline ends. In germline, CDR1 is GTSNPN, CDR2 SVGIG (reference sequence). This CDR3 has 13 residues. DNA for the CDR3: TGTGCCTGGTTCCGGGCCCCGGGGACTGAAGCTTTCTTT. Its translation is CAWFRAPGTEAFF.

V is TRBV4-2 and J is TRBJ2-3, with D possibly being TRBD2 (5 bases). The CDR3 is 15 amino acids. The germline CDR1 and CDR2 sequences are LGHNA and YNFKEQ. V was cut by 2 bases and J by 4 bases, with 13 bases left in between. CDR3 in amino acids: CASSQSLFGADTQYF. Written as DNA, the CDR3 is TGTGCCAGCAGCCAAAGTCTCTTCGGGGCAGATACGCAGTATTTT.

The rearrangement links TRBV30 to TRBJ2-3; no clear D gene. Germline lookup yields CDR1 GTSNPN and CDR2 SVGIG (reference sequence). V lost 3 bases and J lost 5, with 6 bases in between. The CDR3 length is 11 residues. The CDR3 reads CAWSPKDTQYF. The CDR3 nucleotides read TGTGCCTGGAGCCCTAAAGATACGCAGTATTTT.

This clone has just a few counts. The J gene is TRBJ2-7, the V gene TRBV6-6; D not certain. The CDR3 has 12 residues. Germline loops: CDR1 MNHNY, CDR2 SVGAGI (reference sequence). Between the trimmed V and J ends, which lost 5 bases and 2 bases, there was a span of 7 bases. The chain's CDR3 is CASSGQTYEQYF. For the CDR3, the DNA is TGTGCCAGCAGTGGGCAGACCTACGAGCAGTACTTC.

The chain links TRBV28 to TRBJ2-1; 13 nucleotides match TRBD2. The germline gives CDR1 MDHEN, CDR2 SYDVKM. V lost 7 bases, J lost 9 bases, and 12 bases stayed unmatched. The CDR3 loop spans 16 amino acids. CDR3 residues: CASNEPGTSGKGEQFF. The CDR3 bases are TGTGCCAGCAACGAACCCGGGACTAGCGGGAAGGGTGAGCAGTTCTTC.

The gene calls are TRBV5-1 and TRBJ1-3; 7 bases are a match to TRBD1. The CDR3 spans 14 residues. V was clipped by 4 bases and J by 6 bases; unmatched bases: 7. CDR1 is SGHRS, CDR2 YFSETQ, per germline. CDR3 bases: TGCGCCAGCAGCCCAGGGGGAAATGAAAACACCATATATTTT. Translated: CASSPGGNENTIYF.

The CDR3 DNA sequence: TGTGCCAGCAGCCGTGGGAACTATGGCTACACCTTC. Translating gives CASSRGNYGYTF. This chain connects TRBV6-5 to TRBJ1-2; D ambiguous. Between the trimmed V and J ends, which lost 6 bases and 2 bases, there was a span of 7 bases. Germline values: CDR1 MNHEY, CDR2 SVGAGI. CDR3 length: 12 residues.

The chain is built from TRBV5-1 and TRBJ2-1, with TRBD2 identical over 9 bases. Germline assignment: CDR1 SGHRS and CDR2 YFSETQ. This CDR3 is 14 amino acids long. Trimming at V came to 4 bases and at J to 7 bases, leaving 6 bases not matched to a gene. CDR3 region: CASSVSGSLNEQFF. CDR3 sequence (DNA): TGCGCCAGCAGCGTTAGCGGGAGCCTTAATGAGCAGTTCTTC.

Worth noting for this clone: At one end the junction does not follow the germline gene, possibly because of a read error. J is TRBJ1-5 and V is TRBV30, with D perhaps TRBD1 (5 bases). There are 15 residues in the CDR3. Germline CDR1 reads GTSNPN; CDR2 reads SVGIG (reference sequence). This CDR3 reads CAWSVSGGGGQAQHF. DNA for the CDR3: TGTGCCTGGAGTGTTTCGGGGGGTGGAGGTCAGGCCCAGCATTTT.

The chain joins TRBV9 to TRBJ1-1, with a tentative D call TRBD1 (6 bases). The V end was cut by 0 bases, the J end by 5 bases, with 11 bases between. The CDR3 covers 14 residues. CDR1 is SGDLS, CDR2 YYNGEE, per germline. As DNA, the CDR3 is TGTGCCAGCAGCGTAGGGGGGCAGTCAACTGAAGCTTTCTTT. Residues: CASSVGGQSTEAFF.

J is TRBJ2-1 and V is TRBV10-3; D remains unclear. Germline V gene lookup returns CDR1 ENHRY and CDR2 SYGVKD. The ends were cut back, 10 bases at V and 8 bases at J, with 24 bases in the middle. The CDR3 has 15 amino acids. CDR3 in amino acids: CATESSAPVTYEQFF. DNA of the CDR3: TGTGCCACAGAGTCTTCGGCCCCGGTTACATATGAGCAGTTCTTC.

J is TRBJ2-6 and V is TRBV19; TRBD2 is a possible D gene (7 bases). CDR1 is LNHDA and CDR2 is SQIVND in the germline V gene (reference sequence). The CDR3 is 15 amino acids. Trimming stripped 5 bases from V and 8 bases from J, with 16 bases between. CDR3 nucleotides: TGTGCCAGTAGTCTGTGGAGGGGGGGAACCAACGTCCTGACTTTC. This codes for CASSLWRGGTNVLTF.